The TCR beta chain described here comes from a study of shared clonotypes between healthy human individuals. Study in general: The plates for each donor numbered three CD4 naive, three CD4 memory, two CD8 naive and one CD8 memory. Findings and limits, study-wide: Non-shared clonotypes were found to have lower generation probabilities than the clonotypes that were shared by all four of the sorted-subset donors. Measured sharing among donors was expected to vary with sequencing depth. Collection of samples was limited to blood; tissue repertoires likely differ.

Naive CD8 cells, CD45RO-negative and positively selected for CCR7, excluded terminally differentiated effector memory CD45RA+ cells. Note on this clone: No antigen is known for it.

Libraries were prepared by immunoSEQ multiplex PCR; TCRdb keeps only in-frame clonotypes and omits some of them. The sample has about 680,000 clones, around 90% seen once. The germline CDR1 and CDR2 sequences are MDHEN and SYDVKM. V shed 8 bases and J 4 bases; nucleotides not matched to a gene: 11. The CDR3 is made up of 14 amino acids. The sample was naive CD8+ T cells sorted from blood. V usage is TRBV28 and J usage is TRBJ2-7, with 7 bases that match TRBD1. The sequence came from a young man in good health. DNA of the CDR3: TGTGCCAGCGTCCACAACAGGGGAACTTACGAGCAGTACTTC. The encoded protein is CASVHNRGTYEQYF.